A single sample gave rise to the 8 T cell receptor beta chains below, sequenced in a study of technical replicates of blood from a few donors (dated by TCRdb to 2016 to 2017). Library creation used the immunoSEQ multiplex PCR assay. The table was pulled from immuneACCESS by TCRdb, which kept in-frame rearrangements only. Such tables lose some clones; where checked, under half of the loss comes from unresolved V genes, and the rest has no known cause. Within this sample are tens of thousands of clones, with 93% of them counted one time only. The ten largest make up approximately 0.22% of the sample. Material: T cells isolated from PBMCs. The receptor set was obtained from a human donor in good health.

This chain connects TRBV11-3 to TRBJ1-2; 11 bases match TRBD1. Per germline, CDR1 SGHNT and CDR2 YENEEA. Losses at the gene ends were 4 bases for V and 7 bases for J; bases not matched to a gene: 8. CDR3 length: 15 residues. The CDR3 sequence: CASSSDGQGAFGYTF. Here the CDR3 DNA reads TGTGCCAGCAGCTCAGACGGACAGGGGGCTTTTGGCTACACCTTC.

The CDR3 region has the DNA TGTGCCAGCAGCGTAGACCATAGGGGATTTTACGAGCAGTACTTC. As protein: CASSVDHRGFYEQYF. V is TRBV6-5 and J is TRBJ2-7, with a tentative D call TRBD1 (5 bases). V lost 6 bases and J lost 4, with 19 bases in between. The CDR3 consists of 15 residues. Germline V gene sequence: CDR1 MNHEY, CDR2 SVGAGI.

The rearrangement links TRBV5-5 to TRBJ2-2; tentatively, D is TRBD2 (7 bases). Trimming left V 3 bases short and J 5 bases short, with 20 bases between. This CDR3 is built from 17 residues. Looked up from germline, CDR1 is SGHKS and CDR2 is YYEKEE (reference sequence). DNA for the CDR3: TGTGCCAGCAGCTCCCACTATCGGGGGGCCCTAACCGGGGAGCTGTTTTTT. Residues: CASSSHYRGALTGELFF.

The V gene is TRBV7-9, the J gene TRBJ2-7; 9 bases agree with TRBD2. The CDR3 loop spans 14 amino acids. Per germline, CDR1 SEHNR and CDR2 FQNEAQ (reference sequence). V lost 4 bases and J lost 3; bases outside the gene matches: 4. DNA of the CDR3: TGTGCCAGCAGCTCGACTAGCGGAATCTACGAGCAGTACTTC. It codes for CASSSTSGIYEQYF.

The V gene is TRBV7-8, the J gene TRBJ1-2, with D unclear. The CDR3 has 14 residues. From germline, CDR1 is SGHVS and CDR2 FQNEAQ. With 2 bases removed from V and 8 bases from J, the gap between germline ends came to 15 bases. This CDR3 reads CASSLQVAGGGYTF. The CDR3 region has the DNA TGTGCCAGCAGCTTACAGGTGGCCGGAGGAGGCTACACCTTC.

The rearrangement joins TRBV29-1 to TRBJ1-2; D may be TRBD1 (6 bases). The CDR3 sequence is 13 residues long. Germline CDR1 and CDR2: SQVTM and ANQGSEA. V was shortened by 5 bases and J by 7 bases, with 17 bases between the two germline ends. The CDR3 loop is CSVQSTGFAGYTF. DNA of the CDR3: TGCAGCGTTCAGAGCACAGGGTTCGCTGGCTACACCTTC.

The V and J genes are TRBV7-6 and TRBJ2-2, with 14 bases lining up with TRBD2. This CDR3 has 18 amino acids. The V gene's germline CDR1 is SGHVS and CDR2 FNYEAQ. The J segment lost 6 bases and the V segment lost 5 bases, leaving 11 bases of the junction unmatched. Here the CDR3 reads CASSAPGTSGSRPGELFF. The DNA for the CDR3 is TGTGCCAGCAGCGCCCCGGGGACTAGCGGGAGTAGGCCCGGGGAGCTGTTTTTT.

This clone has just a few counts. The CDR3 here is CASSLTYGPRGLDTEAFF. In DNA form, the CDR3 reads TGTGCCAGCAGTTTAACCTACGGGCCGCGAGGGCTGGACACTGAAGCTTTCTTT. V usage is TRBV6-4 and J usage is TRBJ1-1, with D unresolved. The CDR3 extends over 18 amino acids. V was pared by 5 bases and J by 3 bases, with 25 bases between. Germline loops: CDR1 MRHNA, CDR2 SNTAGT.